This T cell receptor (beta chain) was sequenced during a study of T-cell reconstitution after alpha-beta-depleted transplantation in children (dated by TCRdb to about 2016). Describing the broader study: Using TCR repertoire profiling, the study followed T-cell immune reconstitution in a quantitative way in children after TCRalphabeta/CD19-depleted allogeneic hematopoietic cell transplantation.

The library was produced with PCR. Sequencer: Illumina HiSeq 2500. Molecular barcoding was employed in the preparation of TCR libraries, with unique molecular identifiers being used to normalize TCRbeta repertoire quantification. TCRdb took the public reads, trimmed them with fastp at Q25, ran MiXCR for clone calling and kept in-frame beta chains. Duplicate CDR3 protein sequences are folded into a single record with the most common DNA and genes. In this sample the table shows about 110,000 distinct CDR3 sequences, about a tenth of which occur a single time. Clones ranked in the top ten supply 8% of the sample. V lost 2 bases and J lost 5 bases; the stretch between them is 16 bases long. The germline V gene specifies MNHEY as CDR1 and SVGEGT as CDR2. The CDR3 sequence holds 16 residues, the cysteine and phenylalanine included. Of the read, only the CDR3 DNA is kept; its 48 bases are in frame from base 1.

This clonotype was counted ten times or more. Its antigen is still unknown. No per-base quality is available; no much larger clone lies one base away. The sequence joins TRBV6-2 or TRBV6-3 to TRBJ2-1; the D segment is perhaps TRBD1 or TRBD2, each sharing 5 matched bases. This sequence originates from a human donor who donated a stem cell graft to a child with acute lymphoblastic leukemia. The source was PBMCs from the stem cell graft donor, collected from the stem cell graft. The CDR3 is CASSYTSVRGNNEQFF. DNA sequence: TGTGCCAGCAGTTACACTTCCGTCCGGGGCAACAATGAGCAGTTCTTC.